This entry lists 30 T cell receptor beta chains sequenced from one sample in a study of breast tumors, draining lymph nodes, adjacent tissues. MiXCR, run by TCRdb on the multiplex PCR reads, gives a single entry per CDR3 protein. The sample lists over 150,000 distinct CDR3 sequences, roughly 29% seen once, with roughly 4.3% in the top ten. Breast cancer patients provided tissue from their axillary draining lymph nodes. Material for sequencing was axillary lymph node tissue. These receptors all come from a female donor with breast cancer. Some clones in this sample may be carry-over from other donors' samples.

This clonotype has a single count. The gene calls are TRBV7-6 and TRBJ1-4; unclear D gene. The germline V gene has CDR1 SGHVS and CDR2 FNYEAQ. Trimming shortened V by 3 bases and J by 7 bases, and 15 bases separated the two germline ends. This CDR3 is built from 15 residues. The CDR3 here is CASSFGSRAGEKLFF. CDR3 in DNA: TGTGCCAGCAGCTTTGGTTCGAGGGCAGGTGAAAAACTGTTTTTT.

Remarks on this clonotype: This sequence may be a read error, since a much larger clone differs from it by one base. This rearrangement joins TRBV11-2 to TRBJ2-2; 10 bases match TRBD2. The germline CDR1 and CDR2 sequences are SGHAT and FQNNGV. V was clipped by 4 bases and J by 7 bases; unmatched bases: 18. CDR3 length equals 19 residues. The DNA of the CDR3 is TGTGCCAGCAGCTCGTTAGCCGGACCAGCGGGGGGGCCTAACGGGGAGCTGTTTTTT. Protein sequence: CASSSLAGPAGGPNGELFF.

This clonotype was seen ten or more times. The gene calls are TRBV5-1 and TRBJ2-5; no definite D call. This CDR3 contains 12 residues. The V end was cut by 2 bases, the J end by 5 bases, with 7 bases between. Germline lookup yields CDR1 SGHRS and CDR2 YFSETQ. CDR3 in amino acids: CASSLVPETQYF. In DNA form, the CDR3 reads TGCGCCAGCAGCTTAGTCCCCGAGACCCAGTACTTC. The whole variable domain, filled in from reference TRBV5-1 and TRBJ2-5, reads KAGVTQTPRYLIKTRGQQVTLSCSPISGHRSVSWYQQTPGQGLQFLFEYFSETQRNKGNFPGRFSGRQFSNSRSEMNVSTLELGDSALYLCASSLVPETQYFGPGTRLLVL.

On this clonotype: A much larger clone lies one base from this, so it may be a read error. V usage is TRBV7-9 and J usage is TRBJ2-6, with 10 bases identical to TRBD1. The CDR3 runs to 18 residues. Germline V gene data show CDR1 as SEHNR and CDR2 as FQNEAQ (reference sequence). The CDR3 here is CASSLGQGTYSGAHVLTF. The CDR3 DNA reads TGTGCCAGCAGCTTGGGACAGGGGACCTACTCTGGGGCCCACGTCCTGACTTTC.

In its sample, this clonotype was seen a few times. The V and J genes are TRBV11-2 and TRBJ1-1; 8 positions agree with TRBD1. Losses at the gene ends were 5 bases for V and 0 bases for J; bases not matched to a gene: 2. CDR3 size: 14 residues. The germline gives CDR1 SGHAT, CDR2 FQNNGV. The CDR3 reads CASSQDRVNTEAFF. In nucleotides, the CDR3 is TGTGCCAGCAGCCAGGACAGGGTGAACACTGAAGCTTTCTTT. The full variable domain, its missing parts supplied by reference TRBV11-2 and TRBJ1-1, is EAGVAQSPRYKIIEKRQSVAFWCNPISGHATLYWYQQILGQGPKLLIQFQNNGVVDDSQLPKDRFSAERLKGVDSTLKIQPAKLEDSAVYLCASSQDRVNTEAFFGQGTRLTVV.

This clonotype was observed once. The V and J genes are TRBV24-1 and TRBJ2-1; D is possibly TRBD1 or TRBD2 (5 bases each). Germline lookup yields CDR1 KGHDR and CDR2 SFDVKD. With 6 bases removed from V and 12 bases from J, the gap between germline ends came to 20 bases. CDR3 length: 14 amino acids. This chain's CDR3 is CATSSPPGADTQFF. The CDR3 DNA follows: TGTGCCACCAGTTCACCTCCCGGGGCAGATACGCAGTTCTTC.

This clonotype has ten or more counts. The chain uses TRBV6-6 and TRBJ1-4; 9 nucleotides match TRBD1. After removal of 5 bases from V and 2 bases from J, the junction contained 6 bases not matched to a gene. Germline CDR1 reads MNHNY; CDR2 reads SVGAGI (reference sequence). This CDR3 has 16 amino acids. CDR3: CASSRTGASTNEKLFF. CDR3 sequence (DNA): TGTGCCAGCAGTAGGACAGGGGCCTCCACTAATGAAAAACTGTTTTTT.

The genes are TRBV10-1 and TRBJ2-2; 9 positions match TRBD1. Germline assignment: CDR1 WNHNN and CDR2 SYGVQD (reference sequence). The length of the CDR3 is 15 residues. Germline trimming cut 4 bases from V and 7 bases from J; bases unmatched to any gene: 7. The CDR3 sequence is CASSAPGQGIGELFF. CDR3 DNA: TGCGCCAGCAGTGCTCCGGGACAGGGTATCGGGGAGCTGTTTTTT.

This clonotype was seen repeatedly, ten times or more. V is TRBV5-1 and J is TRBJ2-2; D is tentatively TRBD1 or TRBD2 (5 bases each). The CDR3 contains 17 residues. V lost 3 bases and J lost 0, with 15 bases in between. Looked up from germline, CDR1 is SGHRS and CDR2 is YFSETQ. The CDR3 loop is CASSSLQGDPNTGELFF. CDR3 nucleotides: TGCGCCAGCAGCTCCCTGCAGGGAGACCCGAACACCGGGGAGCTGTTTTTT.

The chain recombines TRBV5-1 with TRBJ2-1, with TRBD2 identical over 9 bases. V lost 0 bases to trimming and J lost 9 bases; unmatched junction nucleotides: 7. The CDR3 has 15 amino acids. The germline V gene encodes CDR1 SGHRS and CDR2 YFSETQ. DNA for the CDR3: TGCGCCAGCAGCTTGGAATCTAGCGGGGACCGTGAGCAGTTCTTC. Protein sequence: CASSLESSGDREQFF. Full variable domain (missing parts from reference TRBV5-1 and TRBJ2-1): KAGVTQTPRYLIKTRGQQVTLSCSPISGHRSVSWYQQTPGQGLQFLFEYFSETQRNKGNFPGRFSGRQFSNSRSEMNVSTLELGDSALYLCASSLESSGDREQFFGPGTRLTVL.

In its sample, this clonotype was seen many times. The CDR3 nucleotides read TGTGCCAGCAGCTTGGAGGGAGCCGACAATGAGCAGTTCTTC. It specifies CASSLEGADNEQFF. The chain joins TRBV5-5 to TRBJ2-1, with D tentatively TRBD2 (5 bases). CDR1 and CDR2 from the germline V gene are SGHKS and YYEKEE (reference sequence). The CDR3 contains 14 residues. With 0 bases removed from V and 5 bases from J, the gap between germline ends came to 9 bases. Filled out from reference TRBV5-5 and TRBJ2-1, the complete variable domain reads DAGVTQSPTHLIKTRGQQVTLRCSPISGHKSVSWYQQVLGQGPQFIFQYYEKEERGRGNFPDRFSARQFPNYSSELNVNALLLGDSALYLCASSLEGADNEQFFGPGTRLTVL.

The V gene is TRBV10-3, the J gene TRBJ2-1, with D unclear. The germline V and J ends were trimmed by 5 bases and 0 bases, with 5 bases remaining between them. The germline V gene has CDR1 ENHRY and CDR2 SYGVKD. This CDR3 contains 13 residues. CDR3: CAISWDSYNEQFF. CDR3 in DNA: TGTGCCATCAGTTGGGACTCCTACAATGAGCAGTTCTTC.

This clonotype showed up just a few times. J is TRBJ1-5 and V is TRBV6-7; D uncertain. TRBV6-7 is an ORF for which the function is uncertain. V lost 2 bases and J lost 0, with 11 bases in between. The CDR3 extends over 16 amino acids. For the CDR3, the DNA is TGTGCCAGCAGTTACCTCGGCTGGTTTAGCAATCAGCCCCAGCATTTT. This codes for CASSYLGWFSNQPQHF.

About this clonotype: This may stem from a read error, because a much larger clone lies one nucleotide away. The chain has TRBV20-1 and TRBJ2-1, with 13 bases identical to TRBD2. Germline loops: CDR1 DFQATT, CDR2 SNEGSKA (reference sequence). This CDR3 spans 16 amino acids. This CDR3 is CSARGELAGGRNERFF. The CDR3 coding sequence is TGCAGTGCTAGAGGCGAACTAGCGGGGGGGCGGAATGAGCGGTTCTTC.

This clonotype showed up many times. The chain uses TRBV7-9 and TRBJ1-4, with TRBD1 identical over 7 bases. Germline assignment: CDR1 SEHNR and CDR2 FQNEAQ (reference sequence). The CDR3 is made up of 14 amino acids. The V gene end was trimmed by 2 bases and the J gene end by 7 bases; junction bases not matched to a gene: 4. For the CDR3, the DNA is TGTGCCAGCAGCTTAAGACAGGGTGGTGAAAAACTGTTTTTT. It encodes CASSLRQGGEKLFF.

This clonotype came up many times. For the CDR3, the DNA is TGTGCCAGCAGCTTAGATCTTCTAACACAGGGGAATTCACCCCTCCACTTT. It is translated as CASSLDLLTQGNSPLHF. The rearrangement joins TRBV11-2 to TRBJ1-6, with 7 bases aligning to TRBD1. The CDR3 is 17 residues long. CDR1 and CDR2 (germline): SGHAT, FQNNGV. V trimming: 0 bases; J trimming: 7 bases; junction bases outside the gene matches: 9.

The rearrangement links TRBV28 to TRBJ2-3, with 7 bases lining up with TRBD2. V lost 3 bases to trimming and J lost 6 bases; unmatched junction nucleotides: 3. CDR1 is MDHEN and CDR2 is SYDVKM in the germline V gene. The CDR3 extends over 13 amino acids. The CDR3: CASSFLGGDTQYF. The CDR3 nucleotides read TGTGCCAGCAGTTTTTTGGGGGGGGATACGCAGTATTTT. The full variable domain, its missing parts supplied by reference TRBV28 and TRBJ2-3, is DVKVTQSSRYLVKRTGEKVFLECVQDMDHENMFWYRQDPGLGLRLIYFSYDVKMKEKGDIPEGYSVSREKKERFSLILESASTNQTSMYLCASSFLGGDTQYFGPGTRLTVL.

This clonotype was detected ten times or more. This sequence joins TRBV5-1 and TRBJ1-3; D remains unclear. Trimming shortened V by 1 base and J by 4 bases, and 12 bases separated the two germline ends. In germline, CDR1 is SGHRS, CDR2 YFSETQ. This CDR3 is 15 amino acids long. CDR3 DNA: TGCGCCAGCAGCTTGTCTACGGGTAGGGGAAACACCATATATTTT. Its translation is CASSLSTGRGNTIYF.

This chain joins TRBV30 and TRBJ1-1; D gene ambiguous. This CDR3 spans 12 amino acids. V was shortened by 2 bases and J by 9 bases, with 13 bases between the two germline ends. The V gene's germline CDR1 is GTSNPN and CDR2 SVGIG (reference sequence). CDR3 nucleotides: TGTGCCTGGAGTTCACGGACCTACAAAGCTTTCTTT. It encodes CAWSSRTYKAFF.

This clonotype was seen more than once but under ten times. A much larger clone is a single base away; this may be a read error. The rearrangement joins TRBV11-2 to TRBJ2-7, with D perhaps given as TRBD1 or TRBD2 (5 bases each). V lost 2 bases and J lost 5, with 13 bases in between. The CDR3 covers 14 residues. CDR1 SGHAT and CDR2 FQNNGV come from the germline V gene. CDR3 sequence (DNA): TGTGCCAGCAGCTTAATAAGAGGGGCCCACGAGCAGTACTTC. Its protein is CASSLIRGAHEQYF.

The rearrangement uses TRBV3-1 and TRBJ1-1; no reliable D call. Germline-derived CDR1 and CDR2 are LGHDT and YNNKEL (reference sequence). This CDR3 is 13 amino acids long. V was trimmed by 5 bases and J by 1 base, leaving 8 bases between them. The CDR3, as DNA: TGTGCCAGCAGCAAAACAAGGAACACTGAAGCTTTCTTT. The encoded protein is CASSKTRNTEAFF.

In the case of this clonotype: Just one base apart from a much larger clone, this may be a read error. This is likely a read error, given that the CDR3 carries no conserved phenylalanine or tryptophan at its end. The CDR3 DNA reads as TGTGCCAGTAGTAGAAAGGGCCTAGCGGATTCCTACGAGCAGTACTCC. Translated: CASSRKGLADSYEQYS. The J gene is TRBJ2-7, the V gene TRBV19, with TRBD2 matching 7 bases. Germline-derived CDR1 and CDR2 are LNHDA and SQIVND (reference sequence). This CDR3 has 16 residues. The trim removed 4 bases at V and 1 base at J, leaving 10 bases unmatched.

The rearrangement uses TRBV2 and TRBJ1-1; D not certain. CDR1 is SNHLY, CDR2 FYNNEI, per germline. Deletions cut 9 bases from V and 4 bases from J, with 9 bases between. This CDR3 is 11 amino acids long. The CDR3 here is CARGKGTEAFF. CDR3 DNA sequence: TGTGCCAGAGGTAAGGGCACTGAAGCTTTCTTT.

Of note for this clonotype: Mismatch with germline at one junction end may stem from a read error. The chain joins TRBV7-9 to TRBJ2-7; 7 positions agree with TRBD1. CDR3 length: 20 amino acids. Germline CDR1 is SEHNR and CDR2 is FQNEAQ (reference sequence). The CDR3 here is CASSLGYLGQPKILSCEQYF. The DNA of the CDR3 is TGTGCCAGCAGCTTAGGGTACTTGGGACAGCCCAAAATACTCTCCTGCGAGCAGTACTTC.

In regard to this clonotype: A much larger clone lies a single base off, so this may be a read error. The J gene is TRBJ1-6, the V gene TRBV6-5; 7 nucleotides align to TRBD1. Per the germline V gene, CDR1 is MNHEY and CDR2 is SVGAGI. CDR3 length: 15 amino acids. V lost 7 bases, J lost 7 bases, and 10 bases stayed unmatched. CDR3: CASTPYRGRNSPLHF. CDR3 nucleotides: TGTGCCAGCACTCCTTACAGGGGAAGGAATTCACCCCTCCACTTT.

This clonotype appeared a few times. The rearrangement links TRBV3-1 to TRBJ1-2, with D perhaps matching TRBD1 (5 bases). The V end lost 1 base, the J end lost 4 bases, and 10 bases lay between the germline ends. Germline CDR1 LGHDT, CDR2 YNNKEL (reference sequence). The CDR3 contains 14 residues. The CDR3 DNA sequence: TGTGCCAGCAGCCAAGTCTCGGGGGTCTATGGCTACACCTTC. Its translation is CASSQVSGVYGYTF.

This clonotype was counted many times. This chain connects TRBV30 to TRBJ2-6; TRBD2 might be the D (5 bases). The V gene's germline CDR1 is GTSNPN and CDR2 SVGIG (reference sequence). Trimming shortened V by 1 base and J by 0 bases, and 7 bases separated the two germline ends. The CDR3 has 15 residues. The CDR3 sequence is CAWSEGGSGANVLTF. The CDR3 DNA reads TGTGCCTGGAGTGAAGGAGGCTCTGGGGCCAACGTCCTGACTTTC.

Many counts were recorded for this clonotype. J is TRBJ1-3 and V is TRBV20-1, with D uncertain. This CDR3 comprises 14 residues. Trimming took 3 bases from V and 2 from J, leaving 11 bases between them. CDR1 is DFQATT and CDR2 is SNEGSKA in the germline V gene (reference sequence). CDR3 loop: CSASADPAGNTIYF. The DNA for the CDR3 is TGCAGTGCTAGCGCAGACCCGGCTGGAAACACCATATATTTT.

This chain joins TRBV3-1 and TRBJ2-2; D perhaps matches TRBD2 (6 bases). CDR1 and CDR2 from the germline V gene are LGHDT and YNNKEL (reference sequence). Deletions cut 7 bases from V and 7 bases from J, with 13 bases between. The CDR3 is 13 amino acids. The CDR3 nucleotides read TGTGCCAGCAAACCCCGGGGGTTCGGGGAGCTGTTTTTT. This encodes CASKPRGFGELFF.

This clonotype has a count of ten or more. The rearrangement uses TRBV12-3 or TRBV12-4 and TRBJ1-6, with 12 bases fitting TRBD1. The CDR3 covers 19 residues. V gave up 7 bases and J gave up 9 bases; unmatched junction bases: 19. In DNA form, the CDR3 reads TGTGCCAGCACCAACCGCCTTTGGGGACAGGGGGCTGTGCGTTCACCCCTCCACTTT. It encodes CASTNRLWGQGAVRSPLHF.